This TCR beta chain came from a study of identical twins. Overall study findings and caveats: Possibly, invariant MAIT and iNKT cells partly confounded zero-insertion analyses. Twin-shared out-of-frame alpha sequences showed excess low generation probability. Out-of-frame TCR alpha sharing observed in monozygotic twins exceeded model estimates.

From germline, CDR1 is LNHNV and CDR2 YYDKDF (reference sequence). This CDR3 has 18 residues. Trimming at V came to 0 bases and at J to 6 bases, leaving 9 bases not matched to a gene. At least ten counts were recorded for this clonotype. Its specificity is not known. TCRdb itself ran the 5' RACE reads through MiXCR, one entry per CDR3 protein. The sample comprises approximately 600,000 distinct CDR3 sequences, about 7.6% of which are singletons, and 1.6% rests with the top ten. This sample also belongs to another study, concerning yellow fever vaccine responses in identical twins.

The V and J genes are TRBV15 and TRBJ2-3; 13 nucleotides match TRBD2. Sequenced: PBMCs. This sequence originates from a woman aged 18-29 years in good health. CDR3 region: CATSRDQGTSGTRDTQYF. In DNA, the CDR3 is TGTGCCACCAGCAGAGATCAAGGGACTAGCGGGACCAGGGATACGCAGTATTTT.